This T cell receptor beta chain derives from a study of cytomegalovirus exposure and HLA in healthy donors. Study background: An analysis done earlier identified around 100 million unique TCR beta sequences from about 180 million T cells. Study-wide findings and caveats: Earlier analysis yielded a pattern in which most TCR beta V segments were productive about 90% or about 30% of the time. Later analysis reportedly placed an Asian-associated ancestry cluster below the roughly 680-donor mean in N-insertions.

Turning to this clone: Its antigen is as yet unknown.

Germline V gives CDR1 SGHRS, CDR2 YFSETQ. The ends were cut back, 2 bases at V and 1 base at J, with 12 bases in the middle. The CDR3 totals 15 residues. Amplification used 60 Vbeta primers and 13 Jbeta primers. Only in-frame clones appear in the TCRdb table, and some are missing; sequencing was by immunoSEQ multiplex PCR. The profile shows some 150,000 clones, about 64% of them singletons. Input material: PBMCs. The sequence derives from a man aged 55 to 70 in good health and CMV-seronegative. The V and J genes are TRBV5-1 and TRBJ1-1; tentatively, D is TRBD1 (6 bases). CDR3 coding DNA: TGCGCCAGCAGCTTTACAGGGCCGGGGAACACTGAAGCTTTCTTT. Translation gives CASSFTGPGNTEAFF.